This is a list of T cell receptor beta chains from one sample in a study of blood T cell repertoires in COVID-19. The method was immunoSEQ multiplex PCR; TCRdb's version includes in-frame clones alone and lacks a portion of them. Here the sample spans 150,000 to 200,000 clones, about 90% being singletons. The sequencing sample was made of peripheral blood. All receptors come from a man between 70 and 80 years old with active or convalescent COVID-19. Each CDR3 is given with its conserved first and last residue. The D gene is left open where the match is weak. The size field is filled for only some rows; it gives once, few, many or a size class.

v_gene: TRBV19
j_gene: TRBJ1-2
abundance: NA
d_gene: NA
CDR3aa: CASSIRTGGYNYGYTF
CDR3nt: TGTGCCAGTAGTATACGAACCGGGGGGTATAACTATGGCTACACCTTC

v_gene: TRBV19
j_gene: TRBJ2-5
abundance: NA
d_gene: NA
CDR3aa: CASSIGVRSPGTQYF
CDR3nt: TGTGCCAGTAGTATAGGGGTCCGCAGCCCGGGGACCCAGTACTTC

v_gene: TRBV15
j_gene: TRBJ1-2
abundance: NA
d_gene: NA
CDR3aa: CATSSAYYGYTF
CDR3nt: TGTGCCACCAGCAGCGCCTATTATGGCTACACCTTC

v_gene: TRBV5-6
j_gene: TRBJ1-2
abundance: NA
d_gene: TRBD1
CDR3aa: CASSADRSNYGYTF
CDR3nt: TGTGCCAGCAGCGCGGACAGGTCCAACTATGGCTACACCTTC

v_gene: TRBV7-9
j_gene: TRBJ1-4
abundance: NA
d_gene: NA
CDR3aa: CASSSLYSTNEKLFF
CDR3nt: TGTGCCAGCAGCTCCCTCTATTCAACTAATGAAAAACTGTTTTTT

v_gene: TRBV19
j_gene: TRBJ1-2
abundance: NA
d_gene: NA
CDR3aa: CASMFGVGYGYTF
CDR3nt: TGTGCCAGTATGTTCGGGGTTGGCTATGGCTACACCTTC

v_gene: TRBV27
j_gene: TRBJ1-4
abundance: NA
d_gene: NA
CDR3aa: CASSRSDRRHNEKLFF
CDR3nt: TGTGCCAGCAGCCGCTCAGATAGGAGGCACAATGAAAAACTGTTTTTT

v_gene: TRBV5-1
j_gene: TRBJ2-3
abundance: NA
d_gene: TRBD2
CDR3aa: CASSWTSGSSTDTQYF
CDR3nt: TGCGCCAGCAGCTGGACTAGCGGATCTAGCACAGATACGCAGTATTTT

v_gene: TRBV7-6
j_gene: TRBJ1-3
abundance: NA
d_gene: NA
CDR3aa: CASSFRQGTGNTIYF
CDR3nt: TGTGCCAGCAGCTTTAGGCAGGGTACTGGAAACACCATATATTTT

v_gene: TRBV19
j_gene: TRBJ1-5
abundance: NA
d_gene: NA
CDR3aa: CASRPVGRGPENQPQHF
CDR3nt: TGTGCCAGTAGACCGGTGGGGCGAGGACCGGAAAATCAGCCCCAGCATTTT

v_gene: TRBV5-1
j_gene: TRBJ2-7
abundance: NA
d_gene: TRBD2
CDR3aa: CASSLIASSGNYEQYF
CDR3nt: TGCGCCAGCAGCTTGATAGCGTCTAGCGGGAACTACGAGCAGTACTTC

v_gene: TRBV30
j_gene: TRBJ2-1
abundance: NA
d_gene: NA
CDR3aa: CAWSRGSGAYNEQFF
CDR3nt: TGTGCCTGGTCCCGAGGGAGCGGAGCCTACAATGAGCAGTTCTTC

v_gene: TRBV10-1
j_gene: TRBJ1-1
abundance: NA
d_gene: TRBD1
CDR3aa: CASSETRGTLNTEAFF
CDR3nt: TGCGCCAGCAGTGAGACCAGGGGGACCCTGAACACTGAAGCTTTCTTT

v_gene: TRBV7-9
j_gene: TRBJ1-2
abundance: NA
d_gene: NA
CDR3aa: CASSNSRGGYGYTF
CDR3nt: TGTGCCAGCAGCAATTCCAGGGGCGGCTATGGCTACACCTTC

v_gene: TRBV28
j_gene: TRBJ2-7
abundance: few
d_gene: NA
CDR3aa: CASSLYEGSYEQYF
CDR3nt: TGTGCCAGCAGTTTATATGAGGGTTCCTACGAGCAGTACTTC

v_gene: TRBV6-2/TRBV6-3
j_gene: TRBJ1-2
abundance: NA
d_gene: NA
CDR3aa: CASSNWARGARSYGYTF
CDR3nt: TGTGCCAGCAGTAATTGGGCGCGGGGGGCGAGAAGCTATGGCTACACCTTC

v_gene: TRBV7-8
j_gene: TRBJ1-3
abundance: NA
d_gene: TRBD1
CDR3aa: CASSLGGTGPGNTIYF
CDR3nt: TGTGCCAGCAGCTTAGGTGGGACAGGGCCAGGAAACACCATATATTTT

v_gene: TRBV18
j_gene: TRBJ1-5
abundance: NA
d_gene: NA
CDR3aa: CASSPERQRQPQHF
CDR3nt: TGTGCCAGCTCACCGGAGAGGCAGAGGCAGCCCCAGCATTTT

v_gene: TRBV4-3
j_gene: TRBJ2-3
abundance: NA
d_gene: NA
CDR3aa: CASSQVKRSNTQYF
CDR3nt: TGCGCCAGCAGCCAAGTCAAGCGCTCCAATACGCAGTATTTT

v_gene: TRBV2
j_gene: TRBJ1-2
abundance: NA
d_gene: NA
CDR3aa: CASRTSFVQGPANYGYTF
CDR3nt: TGTGCCAGCAGGACCTCCTTCGTACAGGGCCCAGCTAACTATGGCTACACCTTC

v_gene: TRBV3-1/TRBV3-2
j_gene: TRBJ1-3
abundance: once
d_gene: TRBD1
CDR3aa: CASSQESTGNISPEDF
CDR3nt: TGTGCCAGCAGCCAAGAGTCGACAGGGAATATCTCCCCGGAAGATTTT

v_gene: TRBV28
j_gene: TRBJ1-6
abundance: NA
d_gene: NA
CDR3aa: CASSPPGTLYSPLHF
CDR3nt: TGTGCCAGCAGTCCCCCCGGGACACTCTATTCACCCCTCCACTTT

v_gene: TRBV28
j_gene: TRBJ1-1
abundance: NA
d_gene: TRBD1
CDR3aa: CASSFGTGLNTEAFF
CDR3nt: TGTGCCAGCAGTTTTGGGACAGGATTGAACACTGAAGCTTTCTTT

v_gene: TRBV5-1
j_gene: TRBJ1-1
abundance: NA
d_gene: NA
CDR3aa: CASSFPQGNTEAFF
CDR3nt: TGCGCCAGCAGCTTCCCACAGGGGAACACTGAAGCTTTCTTT

v_gene: TRBV6-5
j_gene: TRBJ1-5
abundance: NA
d_gene: TRBD1
CDR3aa: CASTRGGQGRPQHF
CDR3nt: TGTGCCAGCACCAGGGGAGGACAGGGGCGGCCCCAGCATTTT

v_gene: TRBV19
j_gene: TRBJ1-2
abundance: NA
d_gene: TRBD1
CDR3aa: CATNGGQGARGYTF
CDR3nt: TGTGCCACTAACGGCGGGCAGGGGGCGCGTGGCTACACCTTC